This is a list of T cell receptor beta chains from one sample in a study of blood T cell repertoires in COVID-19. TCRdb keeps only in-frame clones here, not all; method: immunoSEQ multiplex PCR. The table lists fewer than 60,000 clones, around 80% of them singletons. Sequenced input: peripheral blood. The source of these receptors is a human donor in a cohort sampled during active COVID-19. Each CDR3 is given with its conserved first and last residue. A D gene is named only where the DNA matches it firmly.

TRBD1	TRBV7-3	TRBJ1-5	CASSSRQGEAQHF
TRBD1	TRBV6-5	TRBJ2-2	CASTLGTGDTGELFF
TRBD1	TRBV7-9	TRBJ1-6	CASSRDSAYSPLHF
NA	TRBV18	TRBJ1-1	CASSPRGQGGTEAFF
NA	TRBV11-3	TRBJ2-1	CASSFNWGPLYNEQFF
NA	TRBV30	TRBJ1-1	CAWSDTGFGNTEAFF
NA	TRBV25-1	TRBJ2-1	CASRRAGTYNEQFF
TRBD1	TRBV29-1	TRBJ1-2	CSGERQGGYTF
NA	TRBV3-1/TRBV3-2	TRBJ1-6	CASSSSGSPLHF
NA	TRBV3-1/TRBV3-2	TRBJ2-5	CASSQERSETQYF
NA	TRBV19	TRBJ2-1	CASSASSYNEQFF
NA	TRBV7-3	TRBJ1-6	CASSEQPNSPLHF
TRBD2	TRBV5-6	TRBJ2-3	CASSPGSGRPDTQYF
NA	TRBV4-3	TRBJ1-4	CASSQGTPATNEKLFF
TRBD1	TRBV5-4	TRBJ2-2	CASTQGVNTGELFF
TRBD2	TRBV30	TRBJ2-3	CAWSRAGGWGTQYF
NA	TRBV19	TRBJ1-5	CASSIEGVPSNQPQHF
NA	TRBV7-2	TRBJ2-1	CASSLRSSLGEQFF
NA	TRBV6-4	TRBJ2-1	CASSGRYNEQFF
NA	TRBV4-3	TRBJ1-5	CASSQDHGGRRQPQHF
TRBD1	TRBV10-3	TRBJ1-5	CAISESQGFGSDQPQHF
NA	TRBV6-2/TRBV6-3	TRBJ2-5	CASSTRGNGIETQYF
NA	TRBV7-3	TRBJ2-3	CASSDQAPDTQYF
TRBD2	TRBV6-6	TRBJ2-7	CASSSGTSAVEQYF
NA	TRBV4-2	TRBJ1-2	CASSRDMGGYTF
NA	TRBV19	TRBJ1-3	CASSIWDTGNTIYF
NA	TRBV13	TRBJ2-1	CASSFGPPGDEQFF
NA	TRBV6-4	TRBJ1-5	CASSVQWGGSNQPQHF
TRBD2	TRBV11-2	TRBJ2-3	CASLLLAGGTDTQYF
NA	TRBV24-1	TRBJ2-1	CATSAPTAGHGEQFF
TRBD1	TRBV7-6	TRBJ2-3	CASSPRTGRTDTQYF
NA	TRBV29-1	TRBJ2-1	CSVVIWWPYNEQFF
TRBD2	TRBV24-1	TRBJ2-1	CATSDLTSGSDNEQFF
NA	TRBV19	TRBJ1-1	CASSKPPMGANTEAFF
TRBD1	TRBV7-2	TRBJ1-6	CASSLFSGTDNSPLHF
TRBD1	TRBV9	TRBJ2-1	CASSVVGGQGYNEQFF
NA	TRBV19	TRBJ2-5	CASSMPGLETQYF
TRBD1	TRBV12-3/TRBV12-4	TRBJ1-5	CASSYRGHQPQHF
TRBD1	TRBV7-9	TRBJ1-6	CASSRDRTTSPLHF
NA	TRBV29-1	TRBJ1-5	CSVAENSNQPQHF
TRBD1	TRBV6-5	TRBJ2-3	CASRSGQGHTDTQYF
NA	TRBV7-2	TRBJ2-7	CASSPWEAYEQYF
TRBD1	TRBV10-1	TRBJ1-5	CASSDGTVHQPQHF
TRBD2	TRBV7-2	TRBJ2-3	CASSLRPSGRTSTDTQYF
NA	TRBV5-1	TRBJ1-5	CASSLAPGGVQPQHF
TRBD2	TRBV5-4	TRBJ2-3	CASSGRAGLAGRTDTQYF
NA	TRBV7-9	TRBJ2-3	CASSFLDTDTQYF
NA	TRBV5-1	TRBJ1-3	CASSLGQANTIYF
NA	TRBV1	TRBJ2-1	CTSSPLLAEFYNEQFF
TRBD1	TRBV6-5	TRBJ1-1	CASGRQGARGTEAFF
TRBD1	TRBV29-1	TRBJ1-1	CSVGTGLMNTEAFF
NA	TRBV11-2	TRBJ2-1	CASSPGHSSYNEQFF
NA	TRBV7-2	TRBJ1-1	CASSLRGSNTEAFF
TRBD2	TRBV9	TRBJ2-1	CASSVGAGGGNEQFF